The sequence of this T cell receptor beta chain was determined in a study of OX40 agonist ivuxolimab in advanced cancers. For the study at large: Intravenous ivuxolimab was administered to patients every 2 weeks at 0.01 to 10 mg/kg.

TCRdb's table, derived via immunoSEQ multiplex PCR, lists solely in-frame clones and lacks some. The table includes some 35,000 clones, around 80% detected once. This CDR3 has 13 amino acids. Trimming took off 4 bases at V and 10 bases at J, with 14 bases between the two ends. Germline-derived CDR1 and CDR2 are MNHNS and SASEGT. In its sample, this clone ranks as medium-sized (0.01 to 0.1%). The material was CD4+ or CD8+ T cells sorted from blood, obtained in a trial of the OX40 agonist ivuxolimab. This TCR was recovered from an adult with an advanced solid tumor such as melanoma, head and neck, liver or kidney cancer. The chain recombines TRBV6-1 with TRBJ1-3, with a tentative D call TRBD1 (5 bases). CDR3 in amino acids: CASSADRGGTIYF. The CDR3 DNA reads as TGTGCCAGCAGTGCCGACAGAGGTGGAACCATATATTTT.